Listed here are 8 T cell receptor beta chains from one sample, sequenced in a study of post-analysis software for immune sequencing data. Study-wide findings and caveats: Relative to controls, patients had a few TRBV segments at higher frequency, with TRBV5-6, TRBV5-1 and TRBV20-1 among these.

Unique-molecular-identifier-tagged TCR beta cDNA libraries were used. TCRdb used MiXCR to reprocess the PCR reads, holding one entry per CDR3 protein. The sample records almost 700,000 distinct CDR3 sequences, over 45% being singletons. The antigens these receptors bind are not known. What was sequenced was blood. The receptors were gathered from a girl aged 2 to 10 with multiple sclerosis.

V and J are TRBV12-3 or TRBV12-4 and TRBJ1-4; no reliable D call. V was cut by 6 bases and J by 8 bases, with 13 bases left in between. The CDR3 runs 13 residues. The CDR3 DNA is TGTGCCAGCAGGGACTCCCTCGGAGAAAAACTGTTTTTT. Protein product: CASRDSLGEKLFF.

V and J are TRBV10-3 and TRBJ1-1, with a tentative D call TRBD1 (6 bases). CDR1 and CDR2 from the germline V gene are ENHRY and SYGVKD. V was clipped by 0 bases and J by 3 bases, with 17 bases between them. The CDR3 spans 17 residues. CDR3 region: CAISESWGGRWDTEAFF. CDR3 nucleotide sequence: TGTGCCATCAGTGAGTCTTGGGGGGGGCGGTGGGACACTGAAGCTTTCTTT.

The chain is built from TRBV24-1 and TRBJ2-4; the match to TRBD2 covers 7 bases. The J segment lost 7 bases and the V segment lost 5 bases, leaving 4 bases of the junction unmatched. The germline gives CDR1 KGHDR, CDR2 SFDVKD. The CDR3 covers 13 residues. CDR3 amino acids: CATSGTGRNIQYF. CDR3 DNA sequence: TGTGCCACCAGTGGAACCGGGAGGAACATTCAGTACTTC.

This rearrangement joins TRBV2 to TRBJ2-3; D gene ambiguous. This CDR3 region has 16 residues. Germline V gene lookup returns CDR1 SNHLY and CDR2 FYNNEI. Trimming took 0 bases from V and 0 from J, leaving 10 bases between them. DNA of the CDR3: TGTGCCAGCAGTGAAGCTCGCAGAACTAGCACAGATACGCAGTATTTT. This codes for CASSEARRTSTDTQYF. The complete variable domain, with remaining parts taken from reference TRBV2 and TRBJ2-3, reads EPEVTQTPSHQVTQMGQEVILRCVPISNHLYFYWYRQILGQKVEFLVSFYNNEISEKSEIFDDQFSVERPDGSNFTLKIRSTKLEDSAMYFCASSEARRTSTDTQYFGPGTRLTVL.

In its sample, this clonotype was seen a few times. The V call is TRBV28, the J call TRBJ2-1; 13 bases line up with TRBD2. The V gene's germline CDR1 is MDHEN and CDR2 SYDVKM. The V segment lost 6 bases and the J segment 6 bases; nucleotides outside the gene matches: 5. CDR3 length: 15 amino acids. CDR3 in amino acids: CASSGLAGAGNEQFF. CDR3 nucleotides: TGTGCCAGCAGCGGACTAGCGGGAGCGGGCAATGAGCAGTTCTTC.

The chain employs TRBV29-1 and TRBJ2-7, with TRBD2 matching 10 bases. J was trimmed by 6 bases and V by 4 bases; bases with no gene match: 6. The CDR3 has 13 residues. Germline CDR1 and CDR2: SQVTM and ANQGSEA. CDR3 loop: CSVVGSGRGEQYF. The CDR3 region has the DNA TGCAGCGTTGTGGGGAGCGGGAGGGGCGAGCAGTACTTC.

V usage is TRBV4-1 and J usage is TRBJ2-7, with 7 bases that match TRBD2. The CDR3 extends over 14 amino acids. Germline V gene data show CDR1 as MGHRA and CDR2 as YSYEKL. J lost 5 bases, V lost 0 bases, and 4 bases had no gene match. CDR3 nucleotides: TGCGCCAGCAGCCAAGAGGAGCGGGGTCACGAGCAGTACTTC. This encodes CASSQEERGHEQYF.

This clonotype was detected only once. The V and J genes are TRBV20-1 and TRBJ2-3; 9 positions agree with TRBD2. Trimming at V came to 4 bases and at J to 10 bases, leaving 18 bases not matched to a gene. In germline, CDR1 is DFQATT, CDR2 SNEGSKA (reference sequence). The CDR3 sequence is 16 residues long. CDR3 bases: TGCAGTGCTAAGAGCCCCCCGGTGCGGGGGGGCCGGGCGCAGTATTTT. Its protein is CSAKSPPVRGGRAQYF.